The next 10 T cell receptor beta chains were all read from a single sample in a study of T cell changes during pregnancy in multiple sclerosis. Sequenced by immunoSEQ multiplex PCR; TCRdb stores in-frame clones only, minus some. The sample records some 49,000 clones, 90% being singletons. The input for sequencing was peripheral blood, taken after pregnancy. The receptor source for this set is a female donor in good health, enrolled as a control in a pregnancy study.

CDR3 nucleotides: TGTGCCATCAGTGAGGGTTACAGCTGGAACACTGAAGCTTTCTTT. It specifies CAISEGYSWNTEAFF. This chain joins TRBV10-3 and TRBJ1-1; D is undetermined. Germline CDR1 ENHRY, CDR2 SYGVKD. V was cut by 2 bases and J by 1 base, with 11 bases left in between. This CDR3 comprises 15 residues.

This clone appeared a few times. The gene calls are TRBV2 and TRBJ1-6, with 10 bases lining up with TRBD1. Per the germline V gene, CDR1 is SNHLY and CDR2 is FYNNEI. V was pared by 4 bases and J by 10 bases, with 7 bases of the junction left unmatched. The CDR3 is 15 amino acids. CDR3 nucleotides: TGTGCCAGCAGTGCTGGACAGGGGGACTGGTCACCCCTCCACTTT. Translating it yields CASSAGQGDWSPLHF.

The chain combines TRBV28 with TRBJ1-5; maybe TRBD1 (5 bases). This CDR3 is 17 amino acids long. Trimming took 5 bases from V and 6 from J, leaving 23 bases between them. Germline V gene lookup returns CDR1 MDHEN and CDR2 SYDVKM. The CDR3 region has the DNA TGTGCCAGCAGTCCTCTAGGGGCTGGTTCAGGGCCTCAGCCCCAGCATTTT. This sequence encodes CASSPLGAGSGPQPQHF.

The V call is TRBV6-1, the J call TRBJ2-3, with TRBD1 as a possible D gene (6 bases). The CDR3 runs 13 residues. Germline CDR1 and CDR2: MNHNS and SASEGT. Deletions cut 3 bases from V and 10 bases from J, with 14 bases between. The DNA of the CDR3 is TGTGCCAGCAGTGAGACGGACAGTACCGCGCAGTATTTT. Protein sequence: CASSETDSTAQYF.

J is TRBJ2-3 and V is TRBV19; 10 bases match TRBD2. There are 14 residues in the CDR3. The germline V gene has CDR1 LNHDA and CDR2 SQIVND (reference sequence). V shed 5 bases, J shed 6 bases, and the junction held 5 bases outside the gene matches. DNA of the CDR3: TGTGCCAGTAGTCGAGCGGGGGGGGCGGATACGCAGTATTTT. This encodes CASSRAGGADTQYF.

This rearrangement joins TRBV5-1 to TRBJ2-1; 10 nucleotides agree with TRBD2. V trimming: 2 bases; J trimming: 7 bases; junction bases outside the gene matches: 6. The germline V gene encodes CDR1 SGHRS and CDR2 YFSETQ. This CDR3 has 15 amino acids. CDR3 nucleotide sequence: TGCGCCAGCAGCTTTGCGACTAGCGGGTGGAATGAGCAGTTCTTC. Encoded protein: CASSFATSGWNEQFF.

CDR3 region: CASSDGRVGEKLFF. The CDR3 region has the DNA TGTGCCAGCAGTGACGGCAGGGTAGGGGAAAAACTGTTTTTT. The chain uses TRBV2 and TRBJ1-4, with a tentative D call TRBD1 (5 bases). Germline V gives CDR1 SNHLY, CDR2 FYNNEI. V dropped 3 bases and J dropped 8 bases, with 13 bases sitting between them. The CDR3 length is 14 residues.

This chain joins TRBV2 and TRBJ1-1; 8 nucleotides align to TRBD1. The CDR3 sequence is 16 residues long. Trimming took 2 bases from V and 4 from J; bases not matched to a gene: 9. Germline V gene lookup returns CDR1 SNHLY and CDR2 FYNNEI. The CDR3 sequence is CASSERQGRVGTEAFF. The CDR3 DNA reads TGTGCCAGCAGTGAAAGACAGGGGAGGGTGGGCACTGAAGCTTTCTTT.

This chain connects TRBV16 to TRBJ1-1; D perhaps matches TRBD1 (5 bases). Per the germline V gene, CDR1 is KGHSY and CDR2 is FQNENV. V dropped 1 base and J dropped 1 base, with 7 bases sitting between them. The CDR3 runs 14 residues. CDR3 DNA: TGTGCCAGCAGCCAATACGACAGGAACACTGAAGCTTTCTTT. Its translation: CASSQYDRNTEAFF.

The genes are TRBV18 and TRBJ2-4, with unresolved D. Germline lookup yields CDR1 KGHSH and CDR2 LQKENI. The CDR3 extends over 14 amino acids. Trimming took off 3 bases at V and 2 bases at J, with 8 bases between the two ends. CDR3 nucleotide sequence: TGTGCCAGCTCACCCCCAGGTACCAAAAACATTCAGTACTTC. It encodes CASSPPGTKNIQYF.